This TCR beta chain is drawn from a study of cytomegalovirus exposure and HLA in healthy donors. Study as a whole: An earlier analysis found fewer than 140 million unique TCR beta sequences from approximately 170 million T cells.

Study-wide results and caveats: From TCR beta sequences, most subjects' HLA-A and HLA-B alleles were reportedly predicted accurately. The study designated about 180 TCR beta chains cytomegalovirus-associated.

As concerns this clone: Antigen unknown.

PCR was performed using 60 Vbeta and 13 Jbeta primers. The method was immunoSEQ multiplex PCR; TCRdb's version includes in-frame clones alone and lacks a portion of them. Of more than 95,000 clones listed, 64% are singletons. Germline V gene data show CDR1 as MDHEN and CDR2 as SYDVKM. V lost 5 bases, J lost 3 bases, and 7 bases lay in between. The CDR3 covers 12 residues. Sequenced input: PBMCs. V is TRBV28 and J is TRBJ1-1; D gene uncertain. The sequence was obtained from a man aged 55 to 70 in good health and CMV-seronegative. The CDR3 here is CASSQQDTEAFF. CDR3 in DNA: TGTGCCAGCAGTCAACAAGACACTGAAGCTTTCTTT.